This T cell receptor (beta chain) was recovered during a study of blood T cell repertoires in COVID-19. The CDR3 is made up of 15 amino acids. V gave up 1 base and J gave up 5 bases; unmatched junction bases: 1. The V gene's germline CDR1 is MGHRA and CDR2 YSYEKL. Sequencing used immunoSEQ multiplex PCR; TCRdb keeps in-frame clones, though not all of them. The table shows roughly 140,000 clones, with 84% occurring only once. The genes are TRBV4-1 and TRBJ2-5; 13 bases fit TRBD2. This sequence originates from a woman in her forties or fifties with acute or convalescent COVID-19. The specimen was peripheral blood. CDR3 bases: TGCGCCAGCAGCCAAGGACTAGCGGGAGGCGAGACCCAGTACTTC. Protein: CASSQGLAGGETQYF.